A single sample gave rise to the 17 T cell receptor beta chains below, sequenced in a study of blood T cell repertoires in COVID-19. Assay: immunoSEQ multiplex PCR; the TCRdb copy retains only in-frame clones and omits some. The data contain roughly 71,000 clones, 85% of them singletons. Sample: peripheral blood. These TCRs come from a man over 45 with acute or convalescent COVID-19.

V is TRBV5-4 and J is TRBJ2-2, with a tentative D call TRBD1 (6 bases). The length of the CDR3 is 15 residues. Germline CDR1 reads SGHNT; CDR2 reads YYREEE (reference sequence). With 4 bases removed from V and 0 bases from J, the gap between germline ends came to 10 bases. This CDR3 reads CASSGWTANTGELFF. For the CDR3, the DNA is TGTGCCAGCAGCGGGTGGACAGCGAACACCGGGGAGCTGTTTTTT.

V usage is TRBV27 and J usage is TRBJ2-2; the D gene is possibly TRBD2 (6 bases). CDR3 length: 13 amino acids. V was pared by 5 bases and J by 5 bases, with 9 bases between. CDR1 is MNHEY and CDR2 is SMNVEV in the germline V gene (reference sequence). The CDR3 DNA is TGTGCCAGCAGTAGAGGGACTACCGGGGAGCTGTTTTTT. It is translated as CASSRGTTGELFF.

The chain links TRBV29-1 to TRBJ2-3; 7 nucleotides agree with TRBD1. The CDR3 runs 14 residues. CDR1 SQVTM and CDR2 ANQGSEA come from the germline V gene. V lost 4 bases, J lost 6 bases, and 10 bases stayed unmatched. CDR3 in amino acids: CSVVSKGALDTQYF. Written as DNA, the CDR3 is TGCAGCGTTGTTAGTAAGGGGGCATTGGATACGCAGTATTTT.

The J gene is TRBJ2-5, the V gene TRBV2, with 7 positions matching TRBD1. Germline V gene lookup returns CDR1 SNHLY and CDR2 FYNNEI. CDR3 length equals 14 residues. Germline trimming cut 5 bases from V and 3 bases from J; bases unmatched to any gene: 6. CDR3 DNA sequence: TGTGCCAGCAGTCCTGACAGGGTCGAAGAGACCCAGTACTTC. Translation gives CASSPDRVEETQYF.

The chain joins TRBV18 to TRBJ1-1; no clear D. The CDR3 runs to 14 residues. Deletions cut 4 bases from V and 3 bases from J, with 12 bases between. CDR1 is KGHSH, CDR2 LQKENI, per germline. CDR3 sequence reads: CASSLESTHTEAFF. In DNA, the CDR3 is TGTGCCAGCTCACTGGAGTCGACCCACACTGAAGCTTTCTTT.

In regard to this clone: An end of the junction does not agree with germline; a read error may underlie this. The V call is TRBV7-7, the J call TRBJ2-5, with 10 positions matching TRBD1. Germline V CDR1 and CDR2: SSHAT, FNYEAQ (reference sequence). This CDR3 region has 15 residues. The CDR3 is CASSRDRGQQETQYF. CDR3 nucleotides: TGTGCTAGCAGCCGGGACAGGGGCCAGCAAGAGACCCAGTACTTC.

The chain's CDR3 is CASSSGTGTNTIYF. CDR3 bases: TGCGCCAGCAGCTCAGGGACAGGGACGAACACCATATATTTT. This chain uses TRBV5-1 with TRBJ1-3, with TRBD1 matching 9 bases. Germline V lookup: CDR1 SGHRS, CDR2 YFSETQ. This CDR3 comprises 14 residues. J gave up 7 bases and V 3 bases, and 5 bases lay outside the gene matches.

The V call is TRBV12-5, the J call TRBJ1-6, with 8 bases matching TRBD1. This CDR3 has 20 amino acids. The J segment lost 7 bases and the V segment lost 0 bases, leaving 17 bases of the junction unmatched. Germline-derived CDR1 and CDR2 are LGHNT and FRNRAP. CDR3: CASGLVTLIDQGARNSPLHF. The CDR3 nucleotides are TGTGCTAGTGGTTTGGTAACCCTCATCGACCAGGGGGCGAGGAATTCACCCCTCCACTTT.

The chain combines TRBV9 with TRBJ2-3; possibly TRBD1 for D (5 bases). The length of the CDR3 is 15 residues. CDR1 and CDR2 from the germline V gene are SGDLS and YYNGEE. Trimming cost V 0 bases and J 3 bases, with 11 bases left between them. The CDR3 region is CASSVGTPRTDTQYF. CDR3 DNA sequence: TGTGCCAGCAGCGTAGGGACACCACGTACAGATACGCAGTATTTT.

The CDR3 loop reads CASNRDSRSYNEQFF. In DNA form, the CDR3 reads TGTGCCAGCAACCGGGACAGCCGCTCCTACAATGAGCAGTTCTTC. The rearrangement uses TRBV6-5 and TRBJ2-1; 7 bases agree with TRBD1. The trim removed 7 bases at V and 0 bases at J, leaving 6 bases unmatched. The CDR3 contains 15 residues. The germline gives CDR1 MNHEY, CDR2 SVGAGI.

The rearrangement links TRBV30 to TRBJ1-5; D might be TRBD1 (6 bases). Germline V CDR1 and CDR2: GTSNPN, SVGIG (reference sequence). The CDR3 runs 13 residues. With 5 bases removed from V and 6 bases from J, the gap between germline ends came to 14 bases. CDR3 sequence reads: CAWGAGDAQPQHF. CDR3 nucleotides: TGTGCCTGGGGCGCAGGGGATGCTCAGCCCCAGCATTTT. Looking up the rest from reference TRBV30 and TRBJ1-5 gives the full variable domain: SQTIHQWPATLVQPVGSPLSLECTVEGTSNPNLYWYRQAAGRGLQLLFYSVGIGQISSEVPQNLSASRPQDRQFILSSKKLLLSDSGFYLCAWGAGDAQPQHFGDGTRLSIL.

The chain couples TRBV7-3 to TRBJ2-3; no reliable D call. The CDR3 is 13 residues long. Deletions cut 2 bases from V and 0 bases from J, with 3 bases between. Germline V gene sequence: CDR1 SGHTA, CDR2 FQGTGA. The CDR3 sequence is CASSLQSTDTQYF. The CDR3 DNA is TGTGCCAGCAGCTTACAGAGCACAGATACGCAGTATTTT.

The chain has TRBV11-2 and TRBJ1-6; 9 bases are a match to TRBD1. Germline CDR1 SGHAT, CDR2 FQNNGV. This CDR3 has 13 amino acids. V trimming: 6 bases; J trimming: 10 bases; junction bases outside the gene matches: 4. DNA of the CDR3: TGTGCCAGCAGTCGAACAGGGGGCTCACCCCTCCACTTT. Amino acids: CASSRTGGSPLHF.

This chain links TRBV28 with TRBJ1-6; 7 nucleotides align to TRBD1. Trimming at V came to 6 bases and at J to 2 bases, leaving 4 bases not matched to a gene. The CDR3 spans 15 residues. Looked up from germline, CDR1 is MDHEN and CDR2 is SYDVKM. CDR3 DNA sequence: TGTGCCAGCAGGACAGGGATAACCTATAATTCACCCCTCCACTTT. Translated, it gives CASRTGITYNSPLHF.

The chain recombines TRBV25-1 with TRBJ1-2; 10 nucleotides align to TRBD1. This CDR3 is built from 13 residues. V shed 6 bases, J shed 7 bases, and the junction held 5 bases outside the gene matches. Germline CDR1 and CDR2: MGHDK and SYGVNS. CDR3 DNA: TGTGCCAGCAGCCTTGGACAGGGGGGTGGCTACACCTTC. Amino acid sequence: CASSLGQGGGYTF.

This chain joins TRBV29-1 and TRBJ1-2; 7 bases match TRBD1. Germline-derived CDR1 and CDR2 are SQVTM and ANQGSEA. Trimming cost V 5 bases and J 8 bases; bases outside gene matches: 8. This CDR3 region has 12 residues. CDR3 coding DNA: TGCAGCGTTCTGCGACAGGGTTGGGGCTACACCTTC. Translation gives CSVLRQGWGYTF.

CDR3 region: CASSKPDGNYEQYF. The CDR3 DNA reads TGTGCCAGCAGCAAACCCGACGGGAACTACGAGCAGTACTTC. The genes are TRBV21-1 and TRBJ2-7; TRBD2, as called in the table, went unchecked against the DNA. TRBV21-1 is tagged as a pseudogene. The CDR3 has 14 residues.